This T cell receptor beta chain is from a study of T cells in Graves' hyperthyroidism and ophthalmopathy. Study-wide results and caveats: Blood also held most thyroid clonotypes expanded beyond 0.001.

Isolation of PBMCs was performed on 10 ml fresh peripheral blood. A remark on this clonotype: As yet, its antigen is unknown.

J gave up 4 bases and V 6 bases, and 5 bases lay outside the gene matches. This CDR3 comprises 14 residues. Germline V gene data show CDR1 as LNHDA and CDR2 as SQIVND (reference sequence). The CDR3 regions of TCR beta were amplified from RNA transcripts. In the first-round RT-PCR of the TCR CDR3, the HTBI primer set was used. TCRdb reprocessed the multiplex PCR reads with MiXCR, giving one entry per CDR3 protein. Among 500,000 to 650,000 distinct CDR3 sequences listed, roughly 15% were seen once. Sequencing was done on a sample of blood. This sequence joins TRBV19 and TRBJ2-7; 11 bases fit TRBD1. The TCR originated in a woman in her forties or fifties with Graves' ophthalmopathy. Written as DNA, the CDR3 is TGTGCCAGTAGGGGCCGGGACAGGGGGTACGAGCAGTACTTC. It encodes CASRGRDRGYEQYF.